The source of this T cell receptor beta chain is a study of blood T cell repertoires in COVID-19. Study-level information: Researchers got acute and convalescent COVID-19 samples from the United States, Italy and Spain.

Germline CDR1 is LNHDA and CDR2 is SQIVND (reference sequence). The V gene lost 2 bases and the J gene lost 7 bases, with 17 bases spanning the gap. This CDR3 is 15 amino acids long. TCRdb's copy holds only in-frame clones and misses some; the assay was immunoSEQ multiplex PCR. The sample records fewer than 150,000 clones, about 85% being singletons. This rearrangement joins TRBV19 to TRBJ1-2; D gene uncertain. The receptor was derived from a human donor in a cohort sampled during active COVID-19. Sequencing used peripheral blood. CDR3 residues: CASSINAVGVGGYTF. DNA for the CDR3: TGTGCCAGTAGTATAAATGCAGTCGGGGTGGGTGGCTACACCTTC.